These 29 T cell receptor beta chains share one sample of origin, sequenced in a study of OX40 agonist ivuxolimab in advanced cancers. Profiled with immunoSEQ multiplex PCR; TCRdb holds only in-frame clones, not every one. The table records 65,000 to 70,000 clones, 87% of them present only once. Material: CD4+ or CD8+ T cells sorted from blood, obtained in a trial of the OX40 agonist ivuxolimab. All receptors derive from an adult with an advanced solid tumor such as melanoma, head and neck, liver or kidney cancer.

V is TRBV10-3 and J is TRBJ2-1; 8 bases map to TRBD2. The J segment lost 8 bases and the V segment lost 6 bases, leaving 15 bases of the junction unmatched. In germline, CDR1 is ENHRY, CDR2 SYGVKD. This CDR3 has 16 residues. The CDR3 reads CAISQGSSAGGYEQFF. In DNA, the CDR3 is TGTGCCATCAGCCAAGGGTCCTCGGCGGGGGGCTATGAGCAGTTCTTC.

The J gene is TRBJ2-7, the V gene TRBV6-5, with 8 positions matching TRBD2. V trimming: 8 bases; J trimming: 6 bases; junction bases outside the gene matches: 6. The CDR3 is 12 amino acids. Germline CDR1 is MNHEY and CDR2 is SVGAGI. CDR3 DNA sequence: TGTGCCAGCGCTGGACTAGCTACCGAGCAGTACTTC. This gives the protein CASAGLATEQYF.

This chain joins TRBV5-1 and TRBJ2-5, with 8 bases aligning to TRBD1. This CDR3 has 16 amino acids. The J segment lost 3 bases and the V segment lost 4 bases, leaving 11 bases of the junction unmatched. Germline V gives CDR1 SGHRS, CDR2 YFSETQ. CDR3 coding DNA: TGCGCCAGCAGCCTTACCCCCGGGACAGGAGAAGAGACCCAGTACTTC. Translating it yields CASSLTPGTGEETQYF.

Written as DNA, the CDR3 is TGTGCCAGTAGTTTCCAACAGGGGGGCTACACCTTC. Its protein is CASSFQQGGYTF. This chain uses TRBV19 with TRBJ1-2; 7 nucleotides align to TRBD1. CDR3 length equals 12 residues. J lost 8 bases, V lost 5 bases, and 5 bases had no gene match. Germline loops: CDR1 LNHDA, CDR2 SQIVND (reference sequence).

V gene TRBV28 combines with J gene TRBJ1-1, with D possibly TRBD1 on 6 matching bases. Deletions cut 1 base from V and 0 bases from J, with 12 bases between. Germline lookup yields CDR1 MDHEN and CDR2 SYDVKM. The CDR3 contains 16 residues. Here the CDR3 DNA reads TGTGCCAGCAGTTTATCAGGGGTTGGAATGAACACTGAAGCTTTCTTT. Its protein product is CASSLSGVGMNTEAFF.

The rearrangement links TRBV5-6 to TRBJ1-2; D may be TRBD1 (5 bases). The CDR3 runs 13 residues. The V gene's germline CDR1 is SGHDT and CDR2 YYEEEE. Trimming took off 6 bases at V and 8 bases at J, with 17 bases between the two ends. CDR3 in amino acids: CASTPGRGSGYTF. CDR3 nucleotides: TGTGCCAGCACCCCGGGGAGGGGATCCGGCTACACCTTC.

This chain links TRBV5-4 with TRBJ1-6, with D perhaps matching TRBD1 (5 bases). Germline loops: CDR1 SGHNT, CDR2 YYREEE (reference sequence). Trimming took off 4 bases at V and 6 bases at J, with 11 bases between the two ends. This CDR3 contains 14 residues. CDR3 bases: TGTGCCAGCAGCCCGGGGGGGGGTAATTCACCCCTCCACTTT. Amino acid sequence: CASSPGGGNSPLHF.

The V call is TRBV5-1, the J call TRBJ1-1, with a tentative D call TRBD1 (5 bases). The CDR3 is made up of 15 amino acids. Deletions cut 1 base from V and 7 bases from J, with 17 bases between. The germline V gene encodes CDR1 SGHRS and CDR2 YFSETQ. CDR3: CASSLIPGSRGEAFF. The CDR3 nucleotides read TGCGCCAGCAGCTTGATCCCCGGTTCAAGGGGTGAAGCTTTCTTT.

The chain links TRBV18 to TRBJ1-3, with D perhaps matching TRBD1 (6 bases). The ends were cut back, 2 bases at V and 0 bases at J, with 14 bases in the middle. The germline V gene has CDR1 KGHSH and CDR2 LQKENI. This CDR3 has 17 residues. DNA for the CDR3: TGTGCCAGCTCACCAATCACCGCACAGGGCTCTGGAAACACCATATATTTT. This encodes CASSPITAQGSGNTIYF.

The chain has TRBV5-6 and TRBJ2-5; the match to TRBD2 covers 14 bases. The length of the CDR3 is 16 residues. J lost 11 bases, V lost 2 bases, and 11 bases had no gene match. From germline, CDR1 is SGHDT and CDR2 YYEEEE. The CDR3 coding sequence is TGTGCCAGCAGCTTAGGGACTAGCGGGGGCCGGGGGGAGCAGTACTTC. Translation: CASSLGTSGGRGEQYF.

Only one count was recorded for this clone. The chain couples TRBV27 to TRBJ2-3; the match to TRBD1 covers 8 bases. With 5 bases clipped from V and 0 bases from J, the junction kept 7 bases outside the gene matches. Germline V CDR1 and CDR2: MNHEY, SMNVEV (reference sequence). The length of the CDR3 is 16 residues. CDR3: CASSPRGQVSTDTQYF. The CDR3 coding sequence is TGTGCCAGCAGTCCGAGGGGACAGGTTAGCACAGATACGCAGTATTTT.

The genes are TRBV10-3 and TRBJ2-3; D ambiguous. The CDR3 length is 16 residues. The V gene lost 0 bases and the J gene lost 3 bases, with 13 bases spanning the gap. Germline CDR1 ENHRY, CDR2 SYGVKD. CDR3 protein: CAISESLGFGTDTQYF. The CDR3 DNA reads TGTGCCATCAGTGAGTCGTTGGGGTTTGGAACAGATACGCAGTATTTT.

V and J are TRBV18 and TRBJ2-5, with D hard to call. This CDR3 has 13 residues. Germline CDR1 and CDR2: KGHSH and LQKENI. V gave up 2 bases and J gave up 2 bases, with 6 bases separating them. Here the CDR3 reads CASSPTNQETQYF. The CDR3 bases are TGTGCCAGCTCACCAACCAATCAAGAGACCCAGTACTTC.

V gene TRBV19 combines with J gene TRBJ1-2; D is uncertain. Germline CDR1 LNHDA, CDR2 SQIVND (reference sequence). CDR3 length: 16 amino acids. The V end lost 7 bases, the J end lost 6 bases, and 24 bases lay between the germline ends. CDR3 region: CASTISPAGQRHGYTF. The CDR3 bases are TGTGCCAGTACCATCAGCCCCGCAGGCCAACGGCATGGCTACACCTTC.

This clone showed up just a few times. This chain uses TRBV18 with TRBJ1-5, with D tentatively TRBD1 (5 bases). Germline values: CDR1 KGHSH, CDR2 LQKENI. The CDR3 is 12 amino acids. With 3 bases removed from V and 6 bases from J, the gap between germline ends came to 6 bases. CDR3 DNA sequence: TGTGCCAGCTCACCTGGGGCTCAGCCCCAGCATTTT. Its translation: CASSPGAQPQHF.

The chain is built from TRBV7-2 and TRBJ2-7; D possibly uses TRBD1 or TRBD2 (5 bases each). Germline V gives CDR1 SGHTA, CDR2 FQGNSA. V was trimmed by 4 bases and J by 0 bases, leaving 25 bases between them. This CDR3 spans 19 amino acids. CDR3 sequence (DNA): TGTGCCAGCAGCTCGCTCTTGGGTTTGGGGGTTCCAAGCTCCTACGAGCAGTACTTC. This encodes CASSSLLGLGVPSSYEQYF.

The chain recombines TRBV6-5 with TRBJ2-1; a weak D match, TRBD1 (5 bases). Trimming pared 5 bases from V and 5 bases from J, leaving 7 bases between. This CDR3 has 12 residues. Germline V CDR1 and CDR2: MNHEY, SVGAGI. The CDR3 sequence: CASSRTNNEQFF. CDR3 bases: TGTGCCAGCAGTCGGACAAACAATGAGCAGTTCTTC.

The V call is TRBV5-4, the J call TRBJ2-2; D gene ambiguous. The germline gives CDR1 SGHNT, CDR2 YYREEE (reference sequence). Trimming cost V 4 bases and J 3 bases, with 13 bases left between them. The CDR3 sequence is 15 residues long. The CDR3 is CASSQIFNHTGELFF. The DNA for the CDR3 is TGTGCCAGCAGCCAAATATTTAACCACACCGGGGAGCTGTTTTTT.

Here the CDR3 reads CASSPETGFYGYTF. The CDR3, as DNA: TGCGCCAGCAGCCCGGAGACAGGGTTCTATGGCTACACCTTC. The rearrangement links TRBV5-1 to TRBJ1-2; TRBD1 matches 7 bases. V lost 4 bases, J lost 4 bases, and 7 bases stayed unmatched. Germline CDR1 and CDR2: SGHRS and YFSETQ. The CDR3 spans 14 residues.

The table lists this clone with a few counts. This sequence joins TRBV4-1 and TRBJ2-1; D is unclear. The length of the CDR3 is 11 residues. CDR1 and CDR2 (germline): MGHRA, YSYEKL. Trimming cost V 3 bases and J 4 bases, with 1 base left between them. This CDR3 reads CASSHYNEQFF. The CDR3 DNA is TGCGCCAGCAGCCATTACAATGAGCAGTTCTTC.

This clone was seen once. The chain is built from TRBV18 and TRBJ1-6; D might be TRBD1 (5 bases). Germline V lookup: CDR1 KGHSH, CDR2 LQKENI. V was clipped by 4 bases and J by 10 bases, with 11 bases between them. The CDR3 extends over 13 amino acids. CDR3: CASSLGGGSPLHF. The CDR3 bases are TGTGCCAGCTCACTGGGCGGGGGGTCACCCCTCCACTTT.

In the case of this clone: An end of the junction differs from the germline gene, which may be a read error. The CDR3 sequence is CASGDYSNQPQHF. The DNA of the CDR3 is TGTGCCAGCGGTGATTATAGCAATCAGCCCCAGCATTTT. V is TRBV6-1 and J is TRBJ1-5; D is undetermined. Germline-derived CDR1 and CDR2 are MNHNS and SASEGT. This CDR3 region has 13 residues.

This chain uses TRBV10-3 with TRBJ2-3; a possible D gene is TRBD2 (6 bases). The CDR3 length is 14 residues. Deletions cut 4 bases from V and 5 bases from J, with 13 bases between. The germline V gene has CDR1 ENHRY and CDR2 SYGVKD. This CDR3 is CAISGGGAVDTQYF. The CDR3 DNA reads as TGTGCCATCAGTGGAGGCGGGGCCGTAGATACGCAGTATTTT.

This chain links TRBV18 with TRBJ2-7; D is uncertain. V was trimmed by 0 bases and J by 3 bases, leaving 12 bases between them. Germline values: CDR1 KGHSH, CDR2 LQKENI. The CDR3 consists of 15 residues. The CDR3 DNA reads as TGTGCCAGCTCACCACCGGGTTCCGGCGGCTACGAGCAGTACTTC. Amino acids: CASSPPGSGGYEQYF. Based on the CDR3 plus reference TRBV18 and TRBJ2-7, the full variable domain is NAGVMQNPRHLVRRRGQEARLRCSPMKGHSHVYWYRQLPEEGLKFMVYLQKENIIDESGMPKERFSAEFPKEGPSILRIQQVVRGDSAAYFCASSPPGSGGYEQYFGPGTRLTVT.

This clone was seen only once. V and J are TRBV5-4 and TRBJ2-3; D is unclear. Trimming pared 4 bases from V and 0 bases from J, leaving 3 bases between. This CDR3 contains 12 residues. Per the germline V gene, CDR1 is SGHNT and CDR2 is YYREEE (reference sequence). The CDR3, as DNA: TGTGCCAGCAGCCGAAGCACAGATACGCAGTATTTT. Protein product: CASSRSTDTQYF.

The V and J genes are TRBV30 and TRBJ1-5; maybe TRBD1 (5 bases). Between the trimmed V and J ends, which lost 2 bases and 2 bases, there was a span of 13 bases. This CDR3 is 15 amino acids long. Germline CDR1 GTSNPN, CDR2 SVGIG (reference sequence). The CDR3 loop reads CAWSSDGHGNQPQHF. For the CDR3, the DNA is TGTGCCTGGAGTTCCGACGGACACGGCAATCAGCCCCAGCATTTT.

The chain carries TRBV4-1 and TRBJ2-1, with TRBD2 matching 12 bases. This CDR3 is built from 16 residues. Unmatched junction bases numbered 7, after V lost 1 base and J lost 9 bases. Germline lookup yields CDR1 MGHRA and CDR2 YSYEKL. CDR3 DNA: TGCGCCAGCAGCCAAGTGGGGACTAGCGGGCCGGTTGAGCAGTTCTTC. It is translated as CASSQVGTSGPVEQFF.

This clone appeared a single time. This chain's CDR3 is CASSLAGANGETQYF. The CDR3 DNA reads as TGCGCCAGCAGCTTGGCAGGGGCGAATGGAGAGACCCAGTACTTC. The rearrangement joins TRBV5-1 to TRBJ2-5, with D tentatively TRBD1 (6 bases). The CDR3 runs to 15 residues. V gave up 0 bases and J gave up 4 bases, with 13 bases separating them. CDR1 SGHRS and CDR2 YFSETQ come from the germline V gene.

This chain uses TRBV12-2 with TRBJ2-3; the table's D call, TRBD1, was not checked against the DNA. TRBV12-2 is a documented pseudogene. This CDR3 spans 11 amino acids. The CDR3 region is CASRFPDREYF. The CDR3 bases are TGTGCAAGTCGCTTCCCGGACAGGGAGTATTTT.